These 5 T cell receptor beta chains originate from one sample sequenced in a study of T cell repertoires in cytomegalovirus infection. Their antigen targets remain unknown. MiXCR was run by TCRdb on the reads, yielding one entry per CDR3 protein. The data hold 300,000 or so distinct CDR3 sequences, with more than 20% observed a single time. The specimen was cultured PBMCs, collected from culture after CMV antigen stimulation. Receptors originate from a human donor in good health (CMV status not recorded). Some clones in this sample may be carry-over from other donors' samples.

The rearrangement joins TRBV7-2 to TRBJ2-5; 8 bases are a match to TRBD2. The CDR3 totals 17 residues. CDR1 is SGHTA, CDR2 FQGNSA, per germline. Trimming cost V 5 bases and J 3 bases; bases outside gene matches: 14. This CDR3 reads CASSQEFGGRREETQYF. The CDR3 bases are TGTGCCAGCAGCCAGGAGTTTGGCGGGAGGAGGGAAGAGACCCAGTACTTC.

This chain links TRBV19 with TRBJ2-3; 8 bases are shared with TRBD1. The ends lost 4 bases at V and 6 bases at J; junction bases unmatched: 3. From germline, CDR1 is LNHDA and CDR2 SQIVND (reference sequence). The CDR3 spans 13 residues. The CDR3 reads CASSSNRGDTQYF. The CDR3 DNA is TGTGCCAGTAGTAGCAACAGGGGGGATACGCAGTATTTT.

This chain uses TRBV11-2 with TRBJ2-7; 12 bases are shared with TRBD2. Germline V lookup: CDR1 SGHAT, CDR2 FQNNGV. After removal of 3 bases from V and 4 bases from J, the junction contained 10 bases not matched to a gene. The CDR3 loop spans 17 amino acids. For the CDR3, the DNA is TGTGCCAGCAGCTTTGTGGCTAGCGGGAGGGCCACGTACGAGCAGTACTTC. It specifies CASSFVASGRATYEQYF.

This clonotype was seen more than once but under ten times. J is TRBJ2-2 and V is TRBV6-2 or TRBV6-3; 10 nucleotides align to TRBD2. The CDR3 is 14 residues long. Per the germline V gene, CDR1 is MNHEY and CDR2 is SVGEGT. V shed 6 bases, J shed 7 bases, and the junction held 5 bases outside the gene matches. The CDR3 is CASRRSGGVGELFF. The DNA for the CDR3 is TGTGCCAGCAGAAGGAGCGGGGGGGTCGGGGAGCTGTTTTTT.

This clonotype was recorded a few times. The gene calls are TRBV19 and TRBJ1-1; D ambiguous. The CDR3 is 13 amino acids. Per the germline V gene, CDR1 is LNHDA and CDR2 is SQIVND (reference sequence). V lost 4 bases, J lost 7 bases, and 13 bases lay in between. The CDR3 region has the DNA TGTGCCAGTAGTACCGAAGTACGGGATGAAGCTTTCTTT. Its translation is CASSTEVRDEAFF.